The source of this T cell receptor beta chain is a study of blood T cells in healthy people across ages. The study's findings and limits: The unknown donor CMV status may have confounded expanded clonotype changes.

A second roughly 6 to 12 cycle PCR used barcoded and J-beta primers. TCRdb re-called the 5' RACE reads through MiXCR, storing one row per CDR3 protein. The sample includes about 670,000 distinct CDR3 sequences, approximately 52% of them seen just once. In this sample, this clonotype turned up a few times. Its specificity is not known. A single base separates this from a much larger clone, so it may be a read error. CDR3 length equals 15 residues. The ends were cut back, 2 bases at V and 7 bases at J, with 18 bases in the middle. This sequence originates from a woman of 80 years or more in good health. The chain is built from TRBV12-3 or TRBV12-4 and TRBJ2-7; a possible D gene is TRBD1 (6 bases). Sequenced input: blood. The CDR3 here is CASSLRQVDGNEQYF. As DNA, the CDR3 is TGTGCCAGCAGTTTAAGACAGGTAGACGGCAATGAGCAGTACTTC.